This record concerns one T cell receptor beta chain sequence. The sample belongs to a study of blood T cell repertoires in COVID-19. Study details: The samples span acute and convalescent COVID-19 from the United States, Italy and Spain. The cDNA or gDNA used as material had been derived from T cells, B-cell-depleted T cells, or PBMCs.

In the study's own analysis: Reference gene primer amplification gave nucleated cell count estimates. The method was immunoSEQ multiplex PCR; TCRdb's version includes in-frame clones alone and lacks a portion of them. The DNA gave D and trimming, while V, J and clone size come from that table. The sample includes roughly 250,000 clones, about 83% of them seen just once. Germline-derived CDR1 and CDR2 are SGDLS and YYNGEE. Between the trimmed V and J ends, which lost 6 bases and 5 bases, there was a span of 18 bases. The CDR3 covers 14 residues. The chain combines TRBV9 with TRBJ2-7; a weak D match, TRBD1 (8 bases). The clonotype was recovered from a man aged 45-65 years with acute or convalescent COVID-19. Specimen: peripheral blood. CDR3 loop: CASNRGGMRDEQYF. Written as DNA, the CDR3 is TGTGCCAGCAACAGGGGGGGTATGAGGGACGAGCAGTACTTC.